The 22 T cell receptor beta chains given below trace back to one sample, sequenced in a study of blood T cells in healthy people across ages. A second PCR, run for roughly 7 to 12 cycles, used a sample-barcoded 5' primer plus a J-beta primer mix. TCRdb analysed the 5' RACE reads with MiXCR anew, one entry per CDR3 protein. This table holds roughly 410,000 distinct CDR3 sequences, approximately 52% found once. Material for sequencing was blood. These receptors all stem from a man aged 55 to 70 in good health.

About this clonotype itself: Being one base from a much bigger clone, this may be a read error. The chain recombines TRBV12-3 or TRBV12-4 with TRBJ2-7, with D possibly TRBD1 on 6 matching bases. The CDR3 covers 15 residues. The CDR3 bases are TGTACCAGCAGTCGAAGGAGTACAGGGTACTACGAGCAGTACTTC. Protein sequence: CTSSRRSTGYYEQYF.

This clonotype was counted at least ten times. The CDR3 DNA reads TGTGCCAGCAGACGGACGGGCTCCTACAATGAGCAGTTCTTC. Its protein is CASRRTGSYNEQFF. J is TRBJ2-1 and V is TRBV3-1; D not resolved. The CDR3 extends over 14 amino acids. Per the germline V gene, CDR1 is LGHDT and CDR2 is YNNKEL (reference sequence). V was cut by 6 bases and J by 0 bases, with 9 bases left in between.

CDR3 sequence: CASSELGTKETQYF. The CDR3 region has the DNA TGTGCCAGCAGTGAACTAGGCACCAAAGAGACCCAGTACTTC. The rearrangement joins TRBV2 to TRBJ2-5; D is undetermined. Trimming took 2 bases from V and 3 from J, leaving 10 bases between them. Germline CDR1 SNHLY, CDR2 FYNNEI. The CDR3 has 14 amino acids.

V gene TRBV12-3 or TRBV12-4 combines with J gene TRBJ2-3; D ambiguous. V was cut by 7 bases and J by 2 bases, with 13 bases left in between. CDR3 size: 14 residues. This CDR3 is CASTPTADTDTQYF. The CDR3, as DNA: TGTGCCAGCACCCCGACGGCGGACACAGATACGCAGTATTTT.

This clonotype was counted a few times. J is TRBJ2-5 and V is TRBV29-1; weak D call: TRBD1 (6 bases). The V gene's germline CDR1 is SQVTM and CDR2 ANQGSEA. V lost 3 bases, J lost 2 bases, and 7 bases lay in between. This CDR3 comprises 12 residues. This chain's CDR3 is CSVDQGQETQYF. CDR3 in DNA: TGCAGCGTTGATCAGGGGCAAGAGACCCAGTACTTC.

The chain uses TRBV28 and TRBJ2-1; D is unresolved. Trimming cost V 5 bases and J 3 bases, with 8 bases left between them. Germline CDR1 MDHEN, CDR2 SYDVKM. This CDR3 contains 13 residues. The CDR3 nucleotides are TGTGCCAGCAGTCCCCCTAGCTACAATGAGCAGTTCTTC. Translated, it gives CASSPPSYNEQFF. The full variable domain, its missing parts supplied by reference TRBV28 and TRBJ2-1, is DVKVTQSSRYLVKRTGEKVFLECVQDMDHENMFWYRQDPGLGLRLIYFSYDVKMKEKGDIPEGYSVSREKKERFSLILESASTNQTSMYLCASSPPSYNEQFFGPGTRLTVL.

This clonotype was picked up one time. The J gene is TRBJ2-3, the V gene TRBV21-1; TRBD2 reflects the table's D call only, with no check against the DNA. TRBV21-1 is a documented pseudogene. The CDR3 extends over 16 amino acids. CDR3 sequence reads: CASSKVAGPRTDTQYF. The CDR3 DNA reads TGTGCCAGCAGCAAGGTAGCGGGACCACGCACAGATACGCAGTATTTT.

This clonotype showed up just a few times. The chain recombines TRBV29-1 with TRBJ2-2; D tentatively fits TRBD1 or TRBD2 (6 bases each). With 8 bases removed from V and 5 bases from J, the gap between germline ends came to 18 bases. CDR1 and CDR2 from the germline V gene are SQVTM and ANQGSEA. The CDR3 extends over 14 amino acids. CDR3: CSTGQGGRTGELFF. DNA of the CDR3: TGCAGCACCGGCCAAGGGGGGAGGACCGGGGAGCTGTTTTTT.

The chain joins TRBV21-1 to TRBJ2-5. TRBV21-1 is deemed a pseudogene. This CDR3 has 13 amino acids. This chain's CDR3 is CASRKVDQETQYF. The CDR3, as DNA: TGTGCCAGCAGAAAGGTTGACCAAGAGACCCAGTACTTC.

This clonotype was counted only a few times. The rearrangement joins TRBV7-2 to TRBJ2-7; 8 bases are shared with TRBD1. From germline, CDR1 is SGHTA and CDR2 FQGNSA. Trimming at V came to 11 bases and at J to 7 bases, leaving 10 bases not matched to a gene. This CDR3 has 12 amino acids. CDR3 residues: CAYGTGLNEQYF. In nucleotides, the CDR3 is TGTGCCTACGGGACAGGCCTCAATGAGCAGTACTTC.

V gene TRBV20-1 combines with J gene TRBJ2-5; 11 bases are a match to TRBD2. The DNA end is a closer match to TRBJ2-7, so the J assignment may be wrong. The length of the CDR3 is 15 residues. Germline loops: CDR1 DFQATT, CDR2 SNEGSKA (reference sequence). The CDR3 bases are TGCAGTGCTAGAGGATTAGCGGGAGGGCCAACCGAGCAGTACTTC. It is translated as CSARGLAGGPTEQYF.

This clonotype appeared once. This sequence joins TRBV6-1 and TRBJ2-7, with D perhaps matching TRBD2 (5 bases). Trimming removed 7 bases at V and 0 bases at J, with 7 bases between. Germline CDR1 MNHNS, CDR2 SASEGT. The CDR3 has 12 amino acids. The CDR3 sequence: CASNRGSYEQYF. The CDR3 DNA is TGTGCCAGCAATCGGGGCTCCTACGAGCAGTACTTC.

The gene calls are TRBV2 and TRBJ2-5; 8 bases align to TRBD2. With 2 bases clipped from V and 11 bases from J, the junction kept 13 bases outside the gene matches. CDR1 SNHLY and CDR2 FYNNEI come from the germline V gene. This CDR3 comprises 15 residues. The CDR3 coding sequence is TGTGCCAGCAGTGAAACCCGGGGGGGCCACTCTGAGCAGTACTTC. Translation: CASSETRGGHSEQYF.

This clonotype has more than one count but fewer than ten. The V gene is TRBV20-1, the J gene TRBJ2-7, with D uncertain. With 1 base removed from V and 3 bases from J, the gap between germline ends came to 10 bases. Germline CDR1 and CDR2: DFQATT and SNEGSKA (reference sequence). This CDR3 is 13 amino acids long. The CDR3 coding sequence is TGCAGTGCTAGAGTCCAGATTGACTACGAGCAGTACTTC. This gives the protein CSARVQIDYEQYF.

This clonotype was recorded many times. This chain joins TRBV7-9 and TRBJ2-7, with D possibly being TRBD2 (7 bases). With 3 bases removed from V and 3 bases from J, the gap between germline ends came to 15 bases. Germline V gives CDR1 SEHNR, CDR2 FQNEAQ (reference sequence). There are 15 residues in the CDR3. CDR3 loop: CASSFEAGAFYEQYF. In nucleotides, the CDR3 is TGTGCCAGCAGCTTTGAGGCGGGGGCCTTCTACGAGCAGTACTTC.

The chain employs TRBV14 and TRBJ2-5; D gene uncertain. The CDR3 length is 14 residues. The germline gives CDR1 SGHDN, CDR2 FVKESK. Trimming pared 2 bases from V and 1 base from J, leaving 8 bases between. This chain's CDR3 is CASSQNRTQETQYF. The CDR3 DNA reads as TGTGCCAGCAGCCAAAACCGGACCCAAGAGACCCAGTACTTC.

As concerns this clonotype: A single base separates this from a much larger clone, so it may be a read error. The genes are TRBV20-1 and TRBJ2-5; no firm D call. V lost 1 base to trimming and J lost 2 bases, with 2 bases between them. CDR3 length: 11 amino acids. CDR1 and CDR2 from the germline V gene are DFQATT and SNEGSKA (reference sequence). This CDR3 is CSARGQETQYF. The DNA for the CDR3 is TGCAGTGCTAGAGGGCAAGAGACCCAGTACTTC.

Regarding this clonotype: With a much larger clone just one base away, this may be a read error. The chain uses TRBV6-5 and TRBJ2-1; 7 bases match TRBD2. The last part of the DNA fits TRBJ2-7 better; the J call may be wrong. The CDR3 covers 15 residues. From germline, CDR1 is MNHEY and CDR2 SVGAGI. This CDR3 is CASRRPGGSYNEQYF. For the CDR3, the DNA is TGTGCCAGCAGACGACCCGGGGGGTCCTACAATGAGCAGTACTTC.

The chain joins TRBV6-2 or TRBV6-3 to TRBJ2-5, with TRBD2 identical over 10 bases. Germline CDR1 MNHEY, CDR2 SVGEGT. Unmatched junction bases numbered 22, after V lost 6 bases and J lost 0 bases. CDR3 length equals 21 residues. The CDR3 here is CASRPLGLAGEWRGYQETQYF. The CDR3 nucleotides read TGTGCCAGCAGACCGCTGGGGCTAGCGGGAGAGTGGAGGGGCTACCAAGAGACCCAGTACTTC.

This clonotype showed up many times. J is TRBJ2-5 and V is TRBV11-2; 8 nucleotides match TRBD2. The V and J ends lost 3 bases and 1 base, in that order; junction bases with no gene match: 1. CDR3 length: 14 residues. The germline gives CDR1 SGHAT, CDR2 FQNNGV. The DNA for the CDR3 is TGTGCCAGCAGCTTCGGACTAGCCCAAGAGACCCAGTACTTC. Translating it yields CASSFGLAQETQYF. The full variable domain, rest sourced from reference TRBV11-2 and TRBJ2-5, is EAGVAQSPRYKIIEKRQSVAFWCNPISGHATLYWYQQILGQGPKLLIQFQNNGVVDDSQLPKDRFSAERLKGVDSTLKIQPAKLEDSAVYLCASSFGLAQETQYFGPGTRLLVL.

The chain recombines TRBV27 with TRBJ2-5, with a possible D match to TRBD1 (6 bases). The J call may be incorrect, as the DNA end agrees better with TRBJ2-7. This CDR3 is built from 15 residues. Looked up from germline, CDR1 is MNHEY and CDR2 is SMNVEV (reference sequence). This CDR3 is CASSFQQGGVSEQYF. The DNA of the CDR3 is TGTGCCAGCAGTTTTCAACAGGGTGGGGTCTCCGAGCAGTACTTC.

This clonotype was counted a few times. This chain uses TRBV5-6 with TRBJ2-3, with a possible D match to TRBD1 (6 bases). V shed 1 base and J shed 1 base, with 10 bases lying between them. Germline V gives CDR1 SGHDT, CDR2 YYEEEE. The CDR3 contains 15 residues. DNA for the CDR3: TGTGCCAGCAGCTTGCAGGGGCCCGGCACAGATACGCAGTATTTT. It yields the protein CASSLQGPGTDTQYF.